One and the same sample provided the 21 T cell receptor beta chains below, sequenced in a study of naive and memory T cell subsets. An equimolar mix of two oligonucleotides served as the beta constant-region primer for TRBC1 and TRBC2. Four rounds of PCR amplified the ligated cDNA using nested alpha and beta constant-region primers plus SP2. TCRdb reprocessed the UMI-ligation and nested PCR reads via MiXCR and lists one record per CDR3 protein. Among tens of thousands of distinct CDR3 sequences listed, roughly 18% were seen once. What was sequenced was effector memory CD4+ T cells from blood. As to subset: effector memory, CD45RA- CD27-. The receptors here all came from a human donor in good health.

At least ten counts were recorded for this clonotype. The CDR3 DNA reads as TGCAGCGTTAGACCGGGACAGGGGACCCAGTACTTC. It is translated as CSVRPGQGTQYF. The chain couples TRBV29-1 to TRBJ2-5; 9 bases agree with TRBD1. The CDR3 runs 12 residues. The junction had 5 bases not matched to a gene; V was cut back by 5 bases and J by 7 bases. CDR1 and CDR2 from the germline V gene are SQVTM and ANQGSEA.

This clonotype was picked up one time. The rearrangement uses TRBV6-6 and TRBJ2-1; 7 bases are a match to TRBD2. Germline V lookup: CDR1 MNHNY, CDR2 SVGAGI (reference sequence). CDR3 length: 12 residues. V was clipped by 4 bases and J by 15 bases; unmatched bases: 9. The CDR3 loop reads CASSSTSGVWFF. DNA of the CDR3: TGTGCCAGCAGTTCCACGAGCGGGGTATGGTTCTTC.

This chain connects TRBV12-5 to TRBJ2-1, with 9 bases fitting TRBD2. Germline loops: CDR1 LGHNT, CDR2 FRNRAP. There are 13 residues in the CDR3. V was pared by 2 bases and J by 15 bases, with 8 bases of the junction left unmatched. The CDR3, as DNA: TGTGCTAGTGGTTTGAGCGAAGCGGGAGGCACGTTCTTC. It yields the protein CASGLSEAGGTFF.

The rearrangement links TRBV12-3 or TRBV12-4 to TRBJ1-5, with 8 bases matching TRBD1. The trim removed 6 bases at V and 2 bases at J, leaving 3 bases unmatched. The CDR3 is made up of 14 amino acids. CDR3 sequence reads: CASSPGQGNQPQHF. DNA of the CDR3: TGTGCCAGCAGCCCGGGACAGGGCAATCAGCCCCAGCATTTT.

This clonotype was counted a few times. The rearrangement joins TRBV4-2 to TRBJ1-2, with a weak D call TRBD1 (6 bases). CDR3 size: 16 residues. The V gene lost 6 bases and the J gene lost 4 bases, with 21 bases spanning the gap. Per the germline V gene, CDR1 is LGHNA and CDR2 is YNFKEQ. The CDR3 protein is CASRHLWDKELYGYTF. CDR3 bases: TGTGCCAGCAGGCACCTGTGGGACAAGGAACTCTATGGCTACACCTTC.

The genes are TRBV20-1 and TRBJ2-3; tentative D call: TRBD1 (6 bases). CDR1 is DFQATT, CDR2 SNEGSKA, per germline (reference sequence). This CDR3 contains 13 residues. V shed 6 bases and J shed 3 bases, with 13 bases lying between them. As DNA, the CDR3 is TGCAGTGCCGAGAACAGGGTAACAGATACGCAGTATTTT. Translation: CSAENRVTDTQYF.

The rearrangement joins TRBV6-5 to TRBJ1-1, with D hard to call. Germline V CDR1 and CDR2: MNHEY, SVGAGI. Trimming left V 8 bases short and J 2 bases short, with 6 bases between. CDR3 length equals 11 residues. The chain's CDR3 is CASGSNTEAFF. CDR3 DNA sequence: TGTGCCAGCGGCAGTAACACTGAAGCTTTCTTT.

The J gene is TRBJ2-1, the V gene TRBV5-1, with TRBD1 as a possible D gene (6 bases). Germline V gene data show CDR1 as SGHRS and CDR2 as YFSETQ. The CDR3 has 17 residues. V gave up 0 bases and J gave up 6 bases, with 19 bases separating them. DNA of the CDR3: TGCGCCAGCAGCTTGGCCGTGTTCGCAGGGGACATCAATGAGCAGTTCTTC. Amino acid sequence: CASSLAVFAGDINEQFF.

There are a few counts of this clonotype. The rearrangement uses TRBV5-5 and TRBJ2-3; TRBD1 might be the D (5 bases). Germline CDR1 reads SGHKS; CDR2 reads YYEKEE (reference sequence). The CDR3 sequence is 14 residues long. V lost 4 bases to trimming and J lost 5 bases, with 14 bases between them. CDR3 nucleotides: TGTGCCAGCAGCCCTAAGCGCAGGGAAGATACGCAGTATTTT. Its translation: CASSPKRREDTQYF.

This chain connects TRBV30 to TRBJ1-5; no clear D gene. V was cut by 3 bases and J by 0 bases, with 3 bases left in between. The CDR3 consists of 12 residues. The germline V gene encodes CDR1 GTSNPN and CDR2 SVGIG (reference sequence). CDR3 sequence: CAWRGSNQPQHF. As DNA, the CDR3 is TGTGCCTGGAGGGGTAGCAATCAGCCCCAGCATTTT.

The chain recombines TRBV7-8 with TRBJ2-7; the D call may be TRBD1 or TRBD2 (6 bases each). Germline CDR1 SGHVS, CDR2 FQNEAQ. Trimming removed 3 bases from V and 4 bases from J, with 16 bases in between. CDR3 length: 15 residues. The CDR3 loop is CASSFGGTSLYEQYF. The CDR3 region has the DNA TGTGCCAGCAGCTTTGGGGGGACATCGTTATACGAGCAGTACTTC.

This clonotype was counted ten times or more. The V gene is TRBV20-1, the J gene TRBJ1-1; 7 nucleotides align to TRBD1. This CDR3 has 16 residues. V trimming: 1 base; J trimming: 4 bases; junction bases outside the gene matches: 12. Germline V gives CDR1 DFQATT, CDR2 SNEGSKA (reference sequence). The DNA for the CDR3 is TGCAGTGCTAGAGTGTTCGGAAAGGGGGCGGCCACTGAAGCTTTCTTT. This gives the protein CSARVFGKGAATEAFF.

This clonotype was counted only a few times. This rearrangement joins TRBV28 to TRBJ2-7; D ambiguous. Per germline, CDR1 MDHEN and CDR2 SYDVKM. V gave up 5 bases and J gave up 0 bases, with 11 bases separating them. The length of the CDR3 is 14 residues. CDR3 protein: CASSRLGASYEQYF. CDR3 DNA: TGTGCCAGCAGTCGATTAGGAGCCTCCTACGAGCAGTACTTC.

This clonotype was counted between two and nine times. The chain uses TRBV18 and TRBJ2-1; D gene unclear. The V gene's germline CDR1 is KGHSH and CDR2 LQKENI. The CDR3 loop spans 15 amino acids. The V gene lost 1 base and the J gene lost 0 bases, with 7 bases spanning the gap. As DNA, the CDR3 is TGTGCCAGCTCACCACGGGTGAACTCCTACAATGAGCAGTTCTTC. It translates to CASSPRVNSYNEQFF.

This clonotype was observed a handful of times. This chain connects TRBV28 to TRBJ1-4; D might be TRBD1 (6 bases). The ends were cut back, 5 bases at V and 7 bases at J, with 17 bases in the middle. Germline CDR1 reads MDHEN; CDR2 reads SYDVKM. CDR3 size: 15 residues. The CDR3 spells CASSLHQGRVEKLFF. DNA for the CDR3: TGTGCCAGCAGTCTTCATCAGGGGAGAGTTGAAAAACTGTTTTTT.

The chain couples TRBV15 to TRBJ2-3; 7 bases align to TRBD2. V trimming: 0 bases; J trimming: 4 bases; junction bases outside the gene matches: 4. The V gene's germline CDR1 is LNHNV and CDR2 YYDKDF (reference sequence). The CDR3 is 15 residues long. CDR3 nucleotides: TGTGCCACCAGCAGAGATCGCGGGAGCGCAGATACGCAGTATTTT. Its protein product is CATSRDRGSADTQYF.

The chain uses TRBV9 and TRBJ2-6, with D possibly being TRBD1 or TRBD2 (5 bases each). This CDR3 comprises 15 residues. In germline, CDR1 is SGDLS, CDR2 YYNGEE. V dropped 4 bases and J dropped 4 bases, with 12 bases sitting between them. CDR3 amino acids: CASSLGTLGANVLTF. The CDR3, as DNA: TGTGCCAGCAGCCTGGGGACGCTGGGGGCCAACGTCCTGACTTTC. Complete variable domain (other parts from reference TRBV9 and TRBJ2-6): DSGVTQTPKHLITATGQRVTLRCSPRSGDLSVYWYQQSLDQGLQFLIQYYNGEERAKGNILERFSAQQFPDLHSELNLSSLELGDSALYFCASSLGTLGANVLTFGAGSRLTVL.

By proportion, this clonotype is medium-sized. The chain uses TRBV7-2 and TRBJ2-7; 11 nucleotides align to TRBD2. Germline V gene sequence: CDR1 SGHTA, CDR2 FQGNSA. The CDR3 length is 15 residues. The J segment lost 6 bases and the V segment lost 6 bases, leaving 10 bases of the junction unmatched. The CDR3: CASSKTGTSGGEQYF. The DNA for the CDR3 is TGTGCCAGCAGTAAAACCGGGACTAGCGGCGGCGAGCAGTACTTC.

In its sample, this clonotype was seen a few times. This chain joins TRBV29-1 and TRBJ2-7; D may be TRBD1 (5 bases). CDR3 length: 12 residues. Trimming took off 4 bases at V and 1 base at J, with 8 bases between the two ends. Germline V gene sequence: CDR1 SQVTM, CDR2 ANQGSEA. CDR3 sequence (DNA): TGCAGCGTTGTGGGGCTTTCCTACGAGCAGTACTTC. This translates into CSVVGLSYEQYF.

The table lists this clonotype with many counts. The rearrangement uses TRBV4-3 and TRBJ1-6; the D is unclear. The V gene's germline CDR1 is LGHNA and CDR2 YSLEER. The CDR3 totals 15 residues. V lost 4 bases to trimming and J lost 2 bases, with 9 bases between them. The chain's CDR3 is CASSLGSTYNSPLHF. The DNA for the CDR3 is TGCGCCAGCAGCCTGGGTTCCACCTATAATTCACCCCTCCACTTT.

The V call is TRBV7-8, the J call TRBJ2-5; the D gene is possibly TRBD1 (7 bases). Germline values: CDR1 SGHVS, CDR2 FQNEAQ. The CDR3 is 16 amino acids. The ends were cut back, 0 bases at V and 2 bases at J, with 13 bases in the middle. The CDR3 protein is CASSLAAGGGQETQYF. DNA for the CDR3: TGTGCCAGCAGCTTAGCCGCAGGGGGAGGACAAGAGACCCAGTACTTC.